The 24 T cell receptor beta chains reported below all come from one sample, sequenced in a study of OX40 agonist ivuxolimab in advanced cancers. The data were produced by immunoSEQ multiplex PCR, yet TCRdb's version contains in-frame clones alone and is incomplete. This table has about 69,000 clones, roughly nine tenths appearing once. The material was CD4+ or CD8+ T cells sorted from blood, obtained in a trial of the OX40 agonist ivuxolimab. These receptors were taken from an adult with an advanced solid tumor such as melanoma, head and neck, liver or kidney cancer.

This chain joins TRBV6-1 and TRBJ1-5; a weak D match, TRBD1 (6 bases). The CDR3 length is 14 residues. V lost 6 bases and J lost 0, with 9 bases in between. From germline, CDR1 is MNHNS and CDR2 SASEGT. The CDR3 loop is CASRAGVSNQPQHF. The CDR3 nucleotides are TGTGCCAGCAGAGCAGGGGTTAGCAATCAGCCCCAGCATTTT.

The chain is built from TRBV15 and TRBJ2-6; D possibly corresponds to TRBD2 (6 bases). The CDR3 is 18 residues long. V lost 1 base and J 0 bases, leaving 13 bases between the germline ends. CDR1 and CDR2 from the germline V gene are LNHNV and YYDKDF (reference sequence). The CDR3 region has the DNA TGTGCCACCAGCAGAGGGTTAACGGGGGACTCTGGGGCCAACGTCCTGACTTTC. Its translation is CATSRGLTGDSGANVLTF.

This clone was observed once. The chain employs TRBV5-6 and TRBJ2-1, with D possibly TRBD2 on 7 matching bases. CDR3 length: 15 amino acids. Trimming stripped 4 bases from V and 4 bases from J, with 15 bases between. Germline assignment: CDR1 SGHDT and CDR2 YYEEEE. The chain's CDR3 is CASSSWGGLYNEQFF. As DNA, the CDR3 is TGTGCCAGCAGCAGCTGGGGGGGCCTATACAATGAGCAGTTCTTC.

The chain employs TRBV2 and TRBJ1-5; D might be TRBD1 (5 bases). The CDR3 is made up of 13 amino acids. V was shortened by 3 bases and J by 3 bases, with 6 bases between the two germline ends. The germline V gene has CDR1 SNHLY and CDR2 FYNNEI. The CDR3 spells CASSDRVNQPQHF. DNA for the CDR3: TGTGCCAGCAGTGACAGGGTCAATCAGCCCCAGCATTTT.

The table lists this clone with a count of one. This CDR3 is CSDLQGAGYNEQFF. CDR3 DNA sequence: TGCAGCGATCTACAGGGGGCAGGCTACAATGAGCAGTTCTTC. This chain connects TRBV29-1 to TRBJ2-1; 9 bases are a match to TRBD1. The germline V gene encodes CDR1 SQVTM and CDR2 ANQGSEA. The CDR3 covers 14 residues. V dropped 7 bases and J dropped 3; count of bases not matched to a gene: 7.

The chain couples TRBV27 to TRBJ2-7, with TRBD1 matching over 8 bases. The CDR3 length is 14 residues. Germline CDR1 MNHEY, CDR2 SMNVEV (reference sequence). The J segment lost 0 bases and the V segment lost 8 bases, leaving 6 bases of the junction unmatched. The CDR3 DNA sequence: TGTGCCAGCCGGAGGGACAGGATCTCCTACGAGCAGTACTTC. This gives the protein CASRRDRISYEQYF.

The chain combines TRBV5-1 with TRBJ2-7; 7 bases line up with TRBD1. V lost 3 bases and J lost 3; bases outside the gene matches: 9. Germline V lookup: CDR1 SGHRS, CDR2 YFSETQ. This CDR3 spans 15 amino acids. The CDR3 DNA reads TGCGCCAGCAGCTCAAACAGGGGAGTACGCTACGAGCAGTACTTC. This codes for CASSSNRGVRYEQYF.

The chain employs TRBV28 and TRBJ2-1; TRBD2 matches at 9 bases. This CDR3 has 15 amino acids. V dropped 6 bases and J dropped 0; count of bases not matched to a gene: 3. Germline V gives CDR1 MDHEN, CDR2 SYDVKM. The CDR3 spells CASRPTSGSYNEQFF. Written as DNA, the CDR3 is TGTGCCAGCAGACCGACTAGCGGCTCCTACAATGAGCAGTTCTTC.

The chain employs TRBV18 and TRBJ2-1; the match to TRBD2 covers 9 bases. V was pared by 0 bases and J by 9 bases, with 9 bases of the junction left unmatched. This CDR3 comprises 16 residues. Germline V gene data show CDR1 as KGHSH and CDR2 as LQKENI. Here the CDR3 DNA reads TGTGCCAGCTCACCACCGGGCGGGAGGGCTGAGAGTGAGCAGTTCTTC. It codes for CASSPPGGRAESEQFF.

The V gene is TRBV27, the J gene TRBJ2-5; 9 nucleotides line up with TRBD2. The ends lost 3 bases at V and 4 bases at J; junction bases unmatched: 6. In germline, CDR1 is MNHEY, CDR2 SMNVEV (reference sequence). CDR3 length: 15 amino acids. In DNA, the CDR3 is TGTGCCAGCAGTTTCGGAGCGGGAGGACGAGAGACCCAGTACTTC. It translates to CASSFGAGGRETQYF.

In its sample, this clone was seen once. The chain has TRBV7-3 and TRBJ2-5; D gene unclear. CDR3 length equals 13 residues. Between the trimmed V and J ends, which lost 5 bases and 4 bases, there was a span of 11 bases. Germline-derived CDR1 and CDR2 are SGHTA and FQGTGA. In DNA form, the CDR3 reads TGTGCCAGCAGCACGTCAACCCGAGAGACCCAGTACTTC. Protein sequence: CASSTSTRETQYF. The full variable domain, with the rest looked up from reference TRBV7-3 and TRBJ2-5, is GAGVSQTPSNKVTEKGKYVELRCDPISGHTALYWYRQSLGQGPEFLIYFQGTGAADDSGLPNDRFFAVRPEGSVSTLKIQRTERGDSAVYLCASSTSTRETQYFGPGTRLLVL.

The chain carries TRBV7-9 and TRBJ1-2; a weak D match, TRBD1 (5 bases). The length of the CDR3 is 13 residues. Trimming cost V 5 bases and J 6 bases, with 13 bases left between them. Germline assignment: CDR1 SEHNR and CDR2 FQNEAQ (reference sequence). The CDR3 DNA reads TGTGCCAGCAGCCCCAGGGTAATCGATGGCTACACCTTC. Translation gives CASSPRVIDGYTF.

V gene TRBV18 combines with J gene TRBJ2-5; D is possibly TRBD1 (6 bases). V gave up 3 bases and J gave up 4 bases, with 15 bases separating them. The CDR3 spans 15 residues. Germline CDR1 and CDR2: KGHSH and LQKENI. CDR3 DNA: TGTGCCAGCTCACCTTTACCAGGGGAAAGAGAGACCCAGTACTTC. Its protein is CASSPLPGERETQYF.

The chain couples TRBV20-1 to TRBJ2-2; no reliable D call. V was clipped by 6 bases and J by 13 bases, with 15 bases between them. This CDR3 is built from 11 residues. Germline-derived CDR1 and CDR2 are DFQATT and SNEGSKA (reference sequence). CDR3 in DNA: TGCAGTGCCAGGAACCAAGGCGGGCTGTTTTTT. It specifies CSARNQGGLFF.

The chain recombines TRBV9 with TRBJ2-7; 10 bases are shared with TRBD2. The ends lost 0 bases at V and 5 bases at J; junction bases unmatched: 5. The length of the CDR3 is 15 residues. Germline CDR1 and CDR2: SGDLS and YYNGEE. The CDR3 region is CASSVDSGRFNEQYF. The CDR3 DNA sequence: TGTGCCAGCAGCGTAGATAGCGGGAGGTTCAACGAGCAGTACTTC.

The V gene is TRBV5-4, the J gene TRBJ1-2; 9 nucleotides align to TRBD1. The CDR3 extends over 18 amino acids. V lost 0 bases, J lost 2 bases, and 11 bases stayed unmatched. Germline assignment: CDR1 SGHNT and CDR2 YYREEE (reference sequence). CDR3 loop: CASSLGGTGRHSNYGYTF. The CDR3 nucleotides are TGTGCCAGCAGCTTGGGCGGGACAGGGCGACATTCAAACTATGGCTACACCTTC.

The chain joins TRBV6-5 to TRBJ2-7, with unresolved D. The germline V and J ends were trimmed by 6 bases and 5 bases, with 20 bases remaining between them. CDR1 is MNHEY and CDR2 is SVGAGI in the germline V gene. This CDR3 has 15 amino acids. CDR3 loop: CASSLSHARIHEQYF. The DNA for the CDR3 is TGTGCCAGCAGCCTATCTCACGCCCGAATCCACGAGCAGTACTTC.

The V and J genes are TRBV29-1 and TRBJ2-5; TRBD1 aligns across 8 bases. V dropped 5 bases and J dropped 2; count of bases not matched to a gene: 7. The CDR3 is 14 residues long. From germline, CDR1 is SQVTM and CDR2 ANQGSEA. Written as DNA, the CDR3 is TGCAGCGTTATCCTCAGGGGGCTTCAAGAGACCCAGTACTTC. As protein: CSVILRGLQETQYF.

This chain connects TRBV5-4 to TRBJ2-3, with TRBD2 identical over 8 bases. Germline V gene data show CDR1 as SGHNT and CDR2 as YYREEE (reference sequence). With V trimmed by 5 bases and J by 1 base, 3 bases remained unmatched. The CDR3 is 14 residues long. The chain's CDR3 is CASSPGGGTDTQYF. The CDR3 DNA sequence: TGTGCCAGCAGTCCGGGAGGGGGCACAGATACGCAGTATTTT.

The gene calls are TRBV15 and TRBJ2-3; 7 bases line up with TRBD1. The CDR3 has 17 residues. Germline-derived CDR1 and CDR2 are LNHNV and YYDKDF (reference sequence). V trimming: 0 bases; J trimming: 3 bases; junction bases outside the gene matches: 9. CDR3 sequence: CATSRDLSTGSTDTQYF. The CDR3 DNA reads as TGTGCCACCAGCAGAGATCTTTCGACAGGGTCAACAGATACGCAGTATTTT.

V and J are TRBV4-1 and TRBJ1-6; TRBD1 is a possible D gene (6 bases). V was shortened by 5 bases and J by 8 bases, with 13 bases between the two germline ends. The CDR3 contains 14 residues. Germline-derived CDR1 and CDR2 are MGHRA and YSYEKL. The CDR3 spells CASSEGTTYSPLHF. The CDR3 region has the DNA TGCGCCAGCAGCGAAGGGACAACGTATTCACCCCTCCACTTT.

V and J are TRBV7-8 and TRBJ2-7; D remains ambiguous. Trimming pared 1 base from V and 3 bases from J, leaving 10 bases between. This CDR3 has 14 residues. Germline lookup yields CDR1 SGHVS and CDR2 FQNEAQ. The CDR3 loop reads CASSLELGSYEQYF. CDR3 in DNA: TGTGCCAGCAGCTTAGAGCTTGGCAGCTACGAGCAGTACTTC.

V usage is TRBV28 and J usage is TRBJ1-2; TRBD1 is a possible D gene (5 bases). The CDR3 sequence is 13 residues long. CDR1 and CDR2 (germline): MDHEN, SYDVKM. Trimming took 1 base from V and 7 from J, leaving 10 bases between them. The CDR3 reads CASSLSGRAGYTF. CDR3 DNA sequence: TGTGCCAGCAGTTTATCGGGCAGGGCTGGCTACACCTTC.

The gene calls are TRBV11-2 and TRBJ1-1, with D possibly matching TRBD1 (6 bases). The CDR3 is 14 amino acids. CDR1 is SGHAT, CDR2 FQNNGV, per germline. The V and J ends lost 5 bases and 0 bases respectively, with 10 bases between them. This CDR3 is CASSPGQMNTEAFF. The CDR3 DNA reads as TGTGCCAGCAGCCCAGGACAGATGAACACTGAAGCTTTCTTT.